This T cell receptor (beta chain) was found in a study of early T cells in non-severe SARS-CoV-2 infection. About the research overall: Sequencing targeted bulk RNA from unsorted whole blood, leaving chains unpaired.

TCRdb used MiXCR to reprocess the 5' RACE reads, holding one entry per CDR3 protein. The top ten hold about 7.8% of the sample, which has about 22,000 distinct CDR3 sequences, more than 3.5% seen once. From germline, CDR1 is MNHEY and CDR2 SVGEGT. V was pared by 0 bases and J by 2 bases, with 4 bases of the junction left unmatched. The CDR3 has 16 amino acids. The sample was whole blood. The V call is TRBV6-2 or TRBV6-3, the J call TRBJ2-1; 7 bases map to TRBD1. This clonotype was obtained from an adult who was a healthcare worker with PCR-confirmed SARS-CoV-2 infection or an uninfected control (not recorded which). This chain's CDR3 is CASSYSAQGAYNEQFF. The CDR3 coding sequence is TGTGCCAGCAGTTACTCAGCCCAGGGGGCCTACAATGAGCAGTTCTTC.